The sequence of this T cell receptor beta chain was determined in a study of sequential checkpoint blockade in melanoma. Study background: After both sequences, patients received maintenance nivolumab.

In germline, CDR1 is GTSNPN, CDR2 SVGIG (reference sequence). CDR3 length: 16 residues. Trimming at V came to 1 base and at J to 1 base, leaving 8 bases not matched to a gene. Here immunoSEQ multiplex PCR was the method, and the copy in TCRdb shows in-frame clones only, minus some. The table has around 12,000 clones, 77% seen once. The sample holds a few counts of this clone. Treatment of the sample: randomized to nivolumab then ipilimumab (arm A) or the reverse (arm B). DNA-damaging chemotherapy had not been given to any patient beforehand. Sorted cells were live CD3+CD8+, lacking CD19 and CD56, from PBMCs.

This TCR derives from a human donor with melanoma. The rearrangement joins TRBV30 to TRBJ2-7, with 9 bases aligning to TRBD1. The sequences come from CD8+ T cells sorted from blood (inferred from file names), collected from a patient given nivolumab and ipilimumab in sequence. CDR3 sequence reads: CAWSGTGQGYSYEQYF. The CDR3 DNA follows: TGTGCCTGGAGTGGTACCGGACAGGGGTATTCCTACGAGCAGTACTTC.